The 22 T cell receptor beta chains below come from one sample, sequenced in a study of regulatory T cells in long-lasting Graves disease (dated by TCRdb to the early 2020s). Library preparation was by multiplex PCR. The reads were generated on an Illumina HiSeq 4000. CDR3 regions were amplified by Arm-PCR with iRepertoire HTBI primers to construct TCR beta libraries. Through fastp at Q25 and MiXCR, TCRdb rebuilt clones from the public reads, retaining in-frame beta chains. Merged by CDR3 protein, the rows form single entries marked with the most common genes and DNA. The sample table lists 200,000 to 250,000 distinct CDR3 sequences, around 21% of them with a count of one. Around 13% of the sample rests with the top ten. The time point label, as the study defines it: newly diagnosed GD, antithyroid drugs for less than 3 months. RNA was extracted from PBMCs in TRIzol for both TCR sequencing and RNA sequencing.

Material: peripheral blood mononuclear cells (PBMCs), obtained at new diagnosis, from a patient treated with antithyroid drugs. These receptors originate from a female donor with Graves disease.

In its sample, this clonotype was seen many times. The chain joins TRBV20-1 to TRBJ2-5; no clear D. The CDR3 runs to 13 residues. The V gene lost 2 bases and the J gene lost 0 bases, with 7 bases spanning the gap. Per the germline V gene, CDR1 is DFQATT and CDR2 is SNEGSKA (reference sequence). The CDR3 here is CSARTSYQETQYF. CDR3 sequence (DNA): TGCAGTGCTAGAACCTCGTACCAAGAGACCCAGTACTTC.

In this sample, this clonotype turned up a few times. The chain joins TRBV4-3 to TRBJ2-2; no clear D gene. The V end was cut by 1 base, the J end by 3 bases, with 12 bases between. CDR1 and CDR2 (germline): LGHNA, YSLEER. The CDR3 has 16 amino acids. CDR3 sequence reads: CASSQAWPADTGELFF. CDR3 DNA sequence: TGCGCCAGCAGCCAAGCATGGCCGGCCGACACCGGGGAGCTGTTTTTT.

In its sample, this clonotype was seen many times. This rearrangement joins TRBV11-2 to TRBJ1-5; D gene uncertain. CDR3 length equals 15 residues. V shed 4 bases and J shed 9 bases, with 19 bases lying between them. Looked up from germline, CDR1 is SGHAT and CDR2 is FQNNGV. The CDR3 here is CASSSKLLGFRPQHF. CDR3 sequence (DNA): TGTGCCAGCAGCTCTAAGTTATTGGGGTTTCGGCCCCAGCATTTT. Full variable domain (remainder filled in from reference TRBV11-2 and TRBJ1-5): EAGVAQSPRYKIIEKRQSVAFWCNPISGHATLYWYQQILGQGPKLLIQFQNNGVVDDSQLPKDRFSAERLKGVDSTLKIQPAKLEDSAVYLCASSSKLLGFRPQHFGDGTRLSIL.

This sequence joins TRBV19 and TRBJ2-5, with 10 bases fitting TRBD2. Germline CDR1 is LNHDA and CDR2 is SQIVND (reference sequence). The trim removed 3 bases at V and 5 bases at J, leaving 6 bases unmatched. The CDR3 is made up of 15 amino acids. The CDR3 region is CASSMSGRASETQYF. For the CDR3, the DNA is TGTGCCAGTAGTATGAGCGGGAGGGCCTCGGAGACCCAGTACTTC.

In the case of this clonotype: It may be a read error: a sequence one base away is much more abundant. The chain has TRBV2 and TRBJ2-5, with D possibly TRBD1 on 5 matching bases. Germline CDR1 reads SNHLY; CDR2 reads FYNNEI. The CDR3 is 13 amino acids. The CDR3 is CASSEEGVETRYF. The CDR3 bases are TGTGCCAGCAGTGAAGAAGGGGTGGAGACCCGGTACTTC.

This clonotype was seen many times. J is TRBJ2-1 and V is TRBV10-2; 9 bases are a match to TRBD2. Unmatched junction bases numbered 6, after V lost 6 bases and J lost 3 bases. Germline CDR1 WSHSY, CDR2 SAAADI. This CDR3 is 15 amino acids long. The CDR3 nucleotides read TGCGCCAGCAGCCATACTAGCGGGCGCTACAATGAGCAGTTCTTC. Translated: CASSHTSGRYNEQFF.

As for this clonotype: A far larger clone is off by one base, so a read error is likely. This chain joins TRBV7-2 and TRBJ2-7, with 8 bases fitting TRBD1. The CDR3 is made up of 13 amino acids. Germline values: CDR1 SGHTA, CDR2 FQGNSA. The CDR3 region has the DNA TGTGCCGGCAGCTGGACAGGGAACTACGAGCAGTACTTC. Encoded protein: CAGSWTGNYEQYF. The complete variable domain, with remaining parts taken from reference TRBV7-2 and TRBJ2-7, reads GAGVSQSPSNKVTEKGKDVELRCDPISGHTALYWYRQSLGQGLEFLIYFQGNSAPDKSGLPSDRFSAERTGGSVSTLTIQRTQQEDSAVYLCAGSWTGNYEQYFGPGTRLTVT.

This clonotype was detected many times. This chain links TRBV27 with TRBJ1-3; 7 bases fit TRBD1. The V gene's germline CDR1 is MNHEY and CDR2 SMNVEV (reference sequence). Trimming at V came to 4 bases and at J to 2 bases, leaving 2 bases not matched to a gene. This CDR3 region has 14 residues. The CDR3 here is CASSSRGTGNTIYF. CDR3 bases: TGTGCCAGCAGTTCCAGGGGGACTGGAAACACCATATATTTT.

This clonotype was detected many times. This chain connects TRBV12-3 or TRBV12-4 to TRBJ1-6, with D unresolved. Deletions cut 2 bases from V and 10 bases from J, with 6 bases between. The CDR3 covers 12 residues. The DNA of the CDR3 is TGTGCCAGCAGTTTATCGGGATCACCCCTCCACTTT. Amino acid sequence: CASSLSGSPLHF.

Many counts were recorded for this clonotype. J is TRBJ1-1 and V is TRBV20-1, with D possibly matching TRBD1 (5 bases). Trimming shortened V by 6 bases and J by 3 bases, and 11 bases separated the two germline ends. This CDR3 spans 12 amino acids. Germline CDR1 and CDR2: DFQATT and SNEGSKA (reference sequence). The CDR3 DNA follows: TGCAGTGCGGTGGGGACTTACACTGAAGCTTTCTTT. Encoded protein: CSAVGTYTEAFF.

This clonotype was picked up many times. This rearrangement joins TRBV7-2 to TRBJ2-2; unclear D gene. This CDR3 has 15 residues. Trimming removed 0 bases at V and 6 bases at J, with 11 bases between. Germline assignment: CDR1 SGHTA and CDR2 FQGNSA. CDR3 in DNA: TGTGCCAGCAGCTTAGCCCAGAGTGCGGCCGGGGAGCTGTTTTTT. Its protein is CASSLAQSAAGELFF.

This clonotype was seen many times. The rearrangement joins TRBV7-2 to TRBJ2-5; 7 positions match TRBD1. This CDR3 has 13 residues. The junction had 3 bases not matched to a gene; V was cut back by 3 bases and J by 5 bases. The germline V gene has CDR1 SGHTA and CDR2 FQGNSA. CDR3: CASSFDREETQYF. CDR3 in DNA: TGTGCCAGCAGCTTCGACAGGGAGGAGACCCAGTACTTC.

This clonotype was counted ten times or more. The chain links TRBV2 to TRBJ2-7, with D perhaps assigned TRBD1 or TRBD2 (5 bases each). The V gene lost 3 bases and the J gene lost 2 bases, with 14 bases spanning the gap. The CDR3 is made up of 15 amino acids. Germline V gene data show CDR1 as SNHLY and CDR2 as FYNNEI. The CDR3 protein is CASSERRPGPYEQYF. The CDR3 DNA sequence: TGTGCCAGCAGTGAGAGACGCCCGGGGCCCTACGAGCAGTACTTC.

This clonotype was seen repeatedly, ten times or more. This chain uses TRBV7-2 with TRBJ2-3; 7 nucleotides match TRBD1. This CDR3 spans 14 amino acids. Germline assignment: CDR1 SGHTA and CDR2 FQGNSA. Losses at the gene ends were 5 bases for V and 4 bases for J; bases not matched to a gene: 6. The CDR3 nucleotides read TGTGCCAGCAGCACCGCCGGGACAGCAGATACGCAGTATTTT. It specifies CASSTAGTADTQYF.

This clonotype was seen at least ten times. CDR3 bases: TGTGCCAGCAGTCGAAAGCCTTCGGGGGGCAGAAGTAATTCACCCCTCCACTTT. It specifies CASSRKPSGGRSNSPLHF. The chain has TRBV28 and TRBJ1-6; D might be TRBD1 (6 bases). The CDR3 totals 18 residues. Per the germline V gene, CDR1 is MDHEN and CDR2 is SYDVKM. V was shortened by 5 bases and J by 6 bases, with 23 bases between the two germline ends.

In this sample, this clonotype turned up many times. V is TRBV7-2 and J is TRBJ2-3; tentatively, D is TRBD2 (6 bases). Trimming removed 5 bases at V and 1 base at J, with 13 bases between. CDR3 size: 15 residues. Germline CDR1 and CDR2: SGHTA and FQGNSA. CDR3 sequence (DNA): TGTGCCAGCAGCCCACCGGGACTTCGCACAGATACGCAGTATTTT. As protein: CASSPPGLRTDTQYF.

The chain links TRBV24-1 to TRBJ2-3; D is ambiguous. Germline-derived CDR1 and CDR2 are KGHDR and SFDVKD. Trimming cost V 10 bases and J 5 bases, with 15 bases left between them. The CDR3 is made up of 13 amino acids. In DNA, the CDR3 is TGTGCCACGAGAGCGTTGGGCGTAGATACGCAGTATTTT. This encodes CATRALGVDTQYF.

This clonotype was found many times. The gene calls are TRBV12-3 or TRBV12-4 and TRBJ2-1; 10 bases agree with TRBD2. The ends lost 4 bases at V and 7 bases at J; junction bases unmatched: 4. The CDR3 totals 14 residues. CDR3 sequence: CASSSSGRGNEQFF. DNA of the CDR3: TGTGCCAGCAGTTCTAGCGGGAGAGGGAATGAGCAGTTCTTC.

This clonotype was seen at least ten times. V usage is TRBV27 and J usage is TRBJ1-2, with D maybe TRBD1 (5 bases). Germline V gives CDR1 MNHEY, CDR2 SMNVEV (reference sequence). Trimming removed 5 bases from V and 7 bases from J, with 11 bases in between. This CDR3 comprises 12 residues. CDR3 residues: CASSPTGLGYTF. The DNA of the CDR3 is TGTGCCAGCAGTCCTACAGGTCTTGGCTACACCTTC.

The V gene is TRBV6-2 or TRBV6-3, the J gene TRBJ2-4; D may be TRBD2 (5 bases). This CDR3 contains 16 residues. Germline V lookup: CDR1 MNHEY, CDR2 SVGEGT. Trimming left V 5 bases short and J 0 bases short, with 14 bases between. CDR3 bases: TGTGCCAGCAGTGCTTCGACTAACCTAGCCAAAAACATTCAGTACTTC. Amino acids: CASSASTNLAKNIQYF.

This clonotype was recorded many times. The V call is TRBV7-9, the J call TRBJ2-1, with D maybe TRBD1 (5 bases). CDR3 length: 13 amino acids. The germline V gene has CDR1 SEHNR and CDR2 FQNEAQ (reference sequence). V was pared by 4 bases and J by 7 bases, with 11 bases between. CDR3 in amino acids: CASSSGFGNEQFF. DNA of the CDR3: TGTGCCAGCAGCTCAGGGTTTGGGAATGAGCAGTTCTTC.

This clonotype was seen repeatedly, ten times or more. The rearrangement uses TRBV7-3 and TRBJ2-3; no definite D call. This CDR3 contains 15 residues. The germline V gene has CDR1 SGHTA and CDR2 FQGTGA. Trimming removed 5 bases from V and 0 bases from J, with 12 bases in between. CDR3 DNA sequence: TGTGCCAGCAGCCCACAGCTTGCTAGCACAGATACGCAGTATTTT. Amino acids: CASSPQLASTDTQYF.